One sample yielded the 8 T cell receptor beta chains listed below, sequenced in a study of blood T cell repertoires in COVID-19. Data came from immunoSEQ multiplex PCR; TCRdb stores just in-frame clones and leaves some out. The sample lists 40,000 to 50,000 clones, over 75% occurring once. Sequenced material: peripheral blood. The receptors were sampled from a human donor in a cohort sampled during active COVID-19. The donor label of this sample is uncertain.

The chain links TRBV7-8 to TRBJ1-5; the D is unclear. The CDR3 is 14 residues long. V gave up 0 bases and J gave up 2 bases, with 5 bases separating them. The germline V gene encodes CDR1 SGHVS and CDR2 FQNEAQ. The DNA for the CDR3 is TGTGCCAGCAGCTTAGCGGAGGGCAATCAGCCCCAGCATTTT. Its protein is CASSLAEGNQPQHF.

CDR3 DNA: TGTGCCAGCAGCCCCGTAGGACGGGGACAGGGGAACTACGAGCAGTACTTC. It codes for CASSPVGRGQGNYEQYF. V gene TRBV4-2 combines with J gene TRBJ2-7, with 10 nucleotides matching TRBD1. Germline CDR1 reads LGHNA; CDR2 reads YNFKEQ. V lost 4 bases, J lost 3 bases, and 12 bases stayed unmatched. The CDR3 is 17 residues long.

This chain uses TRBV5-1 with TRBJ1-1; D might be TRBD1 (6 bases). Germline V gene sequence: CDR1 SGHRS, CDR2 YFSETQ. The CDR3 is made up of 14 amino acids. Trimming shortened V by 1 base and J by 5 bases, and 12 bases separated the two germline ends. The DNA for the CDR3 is TGCGCCAGCAGCTTGTCGGACAGACGTACTGAAGCTTTCTTT. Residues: CASSLSDRRTEAFF.

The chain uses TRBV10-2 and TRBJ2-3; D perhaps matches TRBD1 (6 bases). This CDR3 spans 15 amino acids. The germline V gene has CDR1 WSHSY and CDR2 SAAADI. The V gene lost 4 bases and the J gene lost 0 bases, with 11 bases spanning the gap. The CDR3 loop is CASSAQGKSTDTQYF. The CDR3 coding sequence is TGCGCCAGCAGTGCACAGGGCAAAAGCACAGATACGCAGTATTTT.

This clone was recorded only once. CDR3 residues: CASSYSDRVGNIQYF. The CDR3 coding sequence is TGTGCCAGCAGTTACTCAGACAGGGTGGGAAACATTCAGTACTTC. V gene TRBV6-2 or TRBV6-3 combines with J gene TRBJ2-4; 7 positions match TRBD1. Trimming at V came to 0 bases and at J to 6 bases, leaving 5 bases not matched to a gene. Germline V gene sequence: CDR1 MNHEY, CDR2 SVGEGT. The CDR3 sequence is 15 residues long.

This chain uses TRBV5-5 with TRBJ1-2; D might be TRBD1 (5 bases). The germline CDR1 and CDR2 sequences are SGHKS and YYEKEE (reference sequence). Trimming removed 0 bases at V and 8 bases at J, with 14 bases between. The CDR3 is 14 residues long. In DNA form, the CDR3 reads TGTGCCAGCAGCTTGGGGCCCCCAGGGCTCGGCTACACCTTC. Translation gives CASSLGPPGLGYTF.

CDR3 region: CATSRDEGGGYTF. The CDR3 DNA is TGTGCCACCAGCAGAGATGAAGGGGGTGGCTACACCTTC. The J gene is TRBJ1-2, the V gene TRBV15; tentative D call: TRBD1 (6 bases). The CDR3 runs to 13 residues. Germline-derived CDR1 and CDR2 are LNHNV and YYDKDF (reference sequence). With 0 bases removed from V and 7 bases from J, the gap between germline ends came to 9 bases.

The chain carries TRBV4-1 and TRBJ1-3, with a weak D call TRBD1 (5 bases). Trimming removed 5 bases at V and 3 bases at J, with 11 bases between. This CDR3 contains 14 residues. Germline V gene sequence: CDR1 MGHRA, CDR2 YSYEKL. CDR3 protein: CASSSDIVGNTIYF. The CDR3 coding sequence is TGCGCCAGCAGCTCGGACATAGTTGGAAACACCATATATTTT.